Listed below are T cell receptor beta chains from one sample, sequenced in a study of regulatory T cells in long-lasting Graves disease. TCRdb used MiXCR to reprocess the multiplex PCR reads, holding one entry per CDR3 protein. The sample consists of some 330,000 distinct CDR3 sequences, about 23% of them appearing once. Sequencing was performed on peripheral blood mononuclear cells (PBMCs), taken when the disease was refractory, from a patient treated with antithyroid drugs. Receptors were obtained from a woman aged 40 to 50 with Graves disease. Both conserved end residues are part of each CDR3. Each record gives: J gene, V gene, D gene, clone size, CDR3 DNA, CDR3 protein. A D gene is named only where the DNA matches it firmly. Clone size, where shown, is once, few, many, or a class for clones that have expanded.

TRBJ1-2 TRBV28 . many TGTGCCAGCAGTTTATGGCCAATATCAGGGTTTTCTGGCTACACCTTC CASSLWPISGFSGYTF
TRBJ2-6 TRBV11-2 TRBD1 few TGTGCCAGCAGCTTGGGACAGGATCTCTCTGGGGCCAACGTCCTGACTTTC CASSLGQDLSGANVLTF
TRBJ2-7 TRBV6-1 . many TGTGCCAGCAGGACTAGAAGGGGGGAGTACTTCTACGAGCAGTACTTC CASRTRRGEYFYEQYF
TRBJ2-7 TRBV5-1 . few TGCGCCAGCAGAGAGAGAAGCGCGAGTAATTACGAGCAGTACTTC CASRERSASNYEQYF
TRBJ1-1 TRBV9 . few TGTGCCAGCAGCGTAGATCCAGCTTTCTTT CASSVDPAFF
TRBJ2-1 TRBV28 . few TGTGCCAGCAGTTTATACCGTTGGGGGGGGCTAGATGGCAATGAGCAGTTCTTC CASSLYRWGGLDGNEQFF
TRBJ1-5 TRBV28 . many TGTGCCAGCAGTTTCTTGGGTGACGGATCCCAGCATTTT CASSFLGDGSQHF
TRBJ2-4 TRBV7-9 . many TGTGCCAGCAGCCAGGCGAGGGACGGCGTTCAGTACTTC CASSQARDGVQYF
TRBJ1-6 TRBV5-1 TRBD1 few TGCGCCAGCAAACCCACAGGGGGTGGAAATTCACCCCTCCACTTT CASKPTGGGNSPLHF
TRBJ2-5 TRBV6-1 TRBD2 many TGTGCCACCCGGACTAGCGGGACCTGGGGGACCCAGTACTTC CATRTSGTWGTQYF
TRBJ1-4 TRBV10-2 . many TGCGCCAGCAGTGATTCCAGTTATGAAAAACTGTTTTTT CASSDSSYEKLFF
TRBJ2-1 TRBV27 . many TGTGCCAGCAGTTGGACTACGAACTCCTACAATGAGCAGTTCTTC CASSWTTNSYNEQFF
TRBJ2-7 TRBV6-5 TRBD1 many TGTGCCAGCAGTTACTCGAGGGACAGGGGAGAGTACGAGCAGTACTTC CASSYSRDRGEYEQYF
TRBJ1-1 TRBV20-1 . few TGCAGTGCTATTGGGACAAGAGAAGCTTTCTTT CSAIGTREAFF
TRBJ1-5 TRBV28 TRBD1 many TGTGCCAGCAACTGGGGGACAGGGAACAATCAGCCCCAGCATTTT CASNWGTGNNQPQHF
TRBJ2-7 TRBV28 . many TGTGCCAGCAGTTTCACGGCGGGACGTAAGTACGAGCAGTACTTC CASSFTAGRKYEQYF
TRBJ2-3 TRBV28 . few TGTGCCAGCAGTTTAGCAGGGATCGGGAGATTCAGCACAGATACGCAGTATTTT CASSLAGIGRFSTDTQYF
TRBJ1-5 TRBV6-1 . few TGTGCCAGCATCTGGGACGATAGCAATCAGCCCCAGCATTTT CASIWDDSNQPQHF
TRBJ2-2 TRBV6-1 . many TGTGCCACGAAAACAGGGCCCGGGGAGCTGTTTTTT CATKTGPGELFF
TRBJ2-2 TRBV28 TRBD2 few TGTGCCAGCAGTTTCCCTGCGGGAGGGTCCACCGGGGAGCTGTTTTTT CASSFPAGGSTGELFF
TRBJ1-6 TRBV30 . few TGTGCCTGGAGCGGATGGGGGTGGGATAATTCACCCCTCCACTTT CAWSGWGWDNSPLHF
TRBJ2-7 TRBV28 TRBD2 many TGTGCCAGCAGTTTTGGCCCCTGGACTAGCGTCCACGAGCAGTACTTC CASSFGPWTSVHEQYF
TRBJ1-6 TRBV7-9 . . TGTGCCAGCAGCTTAGTTAGAGGAGATTCACCCCTCCACTTT CASSLVRGDSPLHF
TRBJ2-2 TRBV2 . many TGTGCCAGCAGTGAAAGTCTCACCGGGGAGCTGTTTTTT CASSESLTGELFF
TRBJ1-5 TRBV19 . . TGTGCCAGTAGTATGGGGAGTCTTAGCAATCAGCCCCAGCATTTT CASSMGSLSNQPQHF
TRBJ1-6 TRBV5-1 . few TGCGCCAGCAGTCGGTCTCCAAGCTCCTATAATTCACCCCTCCACTTT CASSRSPSSYNSPLHF
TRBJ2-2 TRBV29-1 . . TGCAGCGTTGTTCGGGGCACCGGGGAGCTGTTTTTT CSVVRGTGELFF
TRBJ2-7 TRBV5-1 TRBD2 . TGCGCCAGCAGCTCCGGAAGGACTAGCGGGAGTATTATCTACGAGCAGTACTTC CASSSGRTSGSIIYEQYF
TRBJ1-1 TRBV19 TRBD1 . TGTGCCAGTAGGAGGATGGGACAGGGGGACACTGAAGCTTTCTTT CASRRMGQGDTEAFF
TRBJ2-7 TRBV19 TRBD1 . TGTGCCAGTAGTCCAGACAGGGTATCTCGCTACGAGCAGTACTTC CASSPDRVSRYEQYF
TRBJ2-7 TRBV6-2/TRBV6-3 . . TGTGCCAGCAGTTACCCCGGCCACTACGAGCAGTACTTC CASSYPGHYEQYF
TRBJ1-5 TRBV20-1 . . TGCAGTGCTAGGGAGGCCCTAAGAAATCAGCCCCAGCATTTT CSAREALRNQPQHF
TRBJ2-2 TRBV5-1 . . TGCGCCAGCAGCTTCCTGCCCTTGGACACCGGGGAGCTGTTTTTT CASSFLPLDTGELFF
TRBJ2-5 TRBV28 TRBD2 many TGTGCCAGCAGTTCCCTGACGGGACTAAAAGAGACCCAGTACTTC CASSSLTGLKETQYF
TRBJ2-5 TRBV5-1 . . TGCGCCAGCAGGACGACAGGCAACTCCCAAGAGACCCAGTACTTC CASRTTGNSQETQYF
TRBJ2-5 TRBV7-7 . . TGTGCTAGCAACCCGAACCAAGAGACCCAGTACTTC CASNPNQETQYF
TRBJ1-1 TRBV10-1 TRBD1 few TGCGCCAGCAGCGAAGGACAGGGAAACACTGAAGCTTTCTTT CASSEGQGNTEAFF
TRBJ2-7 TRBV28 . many TGTGCCAGCAGTTTAGGTTACTTTAGGGACGGGGCCTCCACATACGAGCAGTACTTC CASSLGYFRDGASTYEQYF
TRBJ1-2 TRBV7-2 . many TGTGCCAGCAGAGACAAGGGAGCGGATGGCTACACCTTC CASRDKGADGYTF
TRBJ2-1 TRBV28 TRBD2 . TGTGCCAGCAGTGCGACGGGACTAGCGGGGAACAATGAGCAGTTCTTC CASSATGLAGNNEQFF
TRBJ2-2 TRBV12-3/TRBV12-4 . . TGTGCCAGCAGTCGCATACCCGGGGAGCTGTTTTTT CASSRIPGELFF
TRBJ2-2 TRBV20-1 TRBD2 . TGCAGTGCTAGACCCGGACTAGGAAGGACCGGGGAGCTGTTTTTT CSARPGLGRTGELFF
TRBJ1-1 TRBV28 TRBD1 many TGTGCCAGCAGGCCGGGACAGTTGAACACTGAAGCTTTCTTT CASRPGQLNTEAFF
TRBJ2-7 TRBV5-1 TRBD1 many TGCGCCAGCAGCCCGGGGACAGGGGTACGGGAGCAGTACTTC CASSPGTGVREQYF
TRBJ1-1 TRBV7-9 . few TGTGCCAGCAGCTTAAATGGGGACACTGAAGCTTTCTTT CASSLNGDTEAFF
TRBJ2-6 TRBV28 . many TGTGCCAGCGGGAGAACCGGCTCTGGGGCCAACGTCCTGACTTTC CASGRTGSGANVLTF
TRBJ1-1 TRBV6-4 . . TGTGCCAGCAGAGTTCAGGAGAACACTGAAGCTTTCTTT CASRVQENTEAFF
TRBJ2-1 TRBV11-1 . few TGTGCCAGCAGCTTAGAGGCAGGGGACCTTAATGAGCAGTTCTTC CASSLEAGDLNEQFF
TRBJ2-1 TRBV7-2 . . TGTGCCAGCAGCTTACTTGCTGCGATCAATGAGCAGTTCTTC CASSLLAAINEQFF
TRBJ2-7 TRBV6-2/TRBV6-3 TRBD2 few TGTGCCAGCAGTTACTCGAGTCGTAGCGGGAGTTCCGAGCAGTACTTC CASSYSSRSGSSEQYF
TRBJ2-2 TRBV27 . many TGTGCCAGCAGCCTACTACCGCCTCCGATAAACACCGGGGAGCTGTTTTTT CASSLLPPPINTGELFF